This T cell receptor beta chain came from a study of blood T cell repertoires in COVID-19. For the study at large: Sites across the United States, Italy and Spain contributed samples from acute and convalescent COVID-19. T cells, B-cell-depleted T cells, or PBMCs supplied cDNA or gDNA.

In the original processing: Amplification with reference gene primers provided the estimates of nucleated cell counts. Clones were sequenced by immunoSEQ multiplex PCR, and TCRdb holds only the in-frame ones, with some missing. V and J calls and clone size are given by that table; D and trimming were obtained from the DNA. The table lists about 120,000 clones, roughly 78% of them singletons. V lost 1 base and J 3 bases, leaving 13 bases between the germline ends. Germline V gene sequence: CDR1 SGHVS, CDR2 FQNEAQ. CDR3 length: 16 amino acids. This chain joins TRBV7-8 and TRBJ2-4; D is undetermined. The origin of this receptor is a man aged 55-75 years with active or convalescent COVID-19. The material sequenced was peripheral blood. The CDR3 sequence is CASSLEDTNFKNIQYF. The CDR3 nucleotides read TGTGCCAGCAGCTTAGAAGACACCAACTTCAAAAACATTCAGTACTTC.